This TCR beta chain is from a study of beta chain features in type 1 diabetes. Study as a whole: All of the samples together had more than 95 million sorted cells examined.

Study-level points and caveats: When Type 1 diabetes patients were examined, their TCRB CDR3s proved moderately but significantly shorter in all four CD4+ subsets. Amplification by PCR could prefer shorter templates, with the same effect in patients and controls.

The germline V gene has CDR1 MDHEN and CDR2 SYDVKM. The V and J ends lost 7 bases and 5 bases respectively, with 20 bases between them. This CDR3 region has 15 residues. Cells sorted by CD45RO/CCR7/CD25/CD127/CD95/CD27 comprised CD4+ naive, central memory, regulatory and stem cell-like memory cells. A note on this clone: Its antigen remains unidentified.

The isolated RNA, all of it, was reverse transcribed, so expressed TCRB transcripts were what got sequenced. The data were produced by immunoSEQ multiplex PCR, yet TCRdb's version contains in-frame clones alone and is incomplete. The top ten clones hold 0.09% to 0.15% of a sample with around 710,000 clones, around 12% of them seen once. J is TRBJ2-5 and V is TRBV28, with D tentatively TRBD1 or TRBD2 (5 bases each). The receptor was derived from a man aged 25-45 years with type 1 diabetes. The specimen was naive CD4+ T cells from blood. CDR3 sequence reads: CASTPGTSRGETQYF. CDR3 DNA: TGTGCCAGCACCCCCGGGACCAGTCGTGGGGAGACCCAGTACTTC.